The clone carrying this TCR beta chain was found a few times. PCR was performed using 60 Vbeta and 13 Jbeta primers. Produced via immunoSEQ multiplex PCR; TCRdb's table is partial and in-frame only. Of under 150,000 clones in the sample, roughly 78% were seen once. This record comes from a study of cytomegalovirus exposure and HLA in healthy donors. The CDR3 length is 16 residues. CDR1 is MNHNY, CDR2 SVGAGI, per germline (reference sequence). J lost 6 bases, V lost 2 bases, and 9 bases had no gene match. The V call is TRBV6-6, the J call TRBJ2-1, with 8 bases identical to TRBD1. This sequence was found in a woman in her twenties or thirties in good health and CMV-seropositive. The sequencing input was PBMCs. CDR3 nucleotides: TGTGCCAGCAGTTACCACCCTCAGGGGGCAGTCAATGAGCAGTTCTTC. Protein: CASSYHPQGAVNEQFF.